The sample holds one count of the clone carrying this TCR beta chain. As originally analysed: For nucleated cells, counts were estimated from reference gene primer amplification. Sequencing used immunoSEQ multiplex PCR; TCRdb keeps in-frame clones, though not all of them. Clonal size and the V and J genes are those of that table, whereas D and trimming came from the DNA. The top ten clones hold 14% of a sample with about 170,000 clones, roughly 84% of them seen once. The source of the sample is a study of blood T cell repertoires in COVID-19. About the study: The samples span acute and convalescent COVID-19 from the United States, Italy and Spain. Nucleic acid was either cDNA or gDNA, and it came from T cells, B-cell-depleted T cells, or PBMCs.

The CDR3 covers 16 residues. J gave up 3 bases and V 1 base, and 6 bases lay outside the gene matches. Germline V lookup: CDR1 SGHTA, CDR2 FQGNSA. The sample comprised peripheral blood. The TCR comes from a man aged 18 to 35 with active or convalescent COVID-19. The chain joins TRBV7-2 to TRBJ2-3, with TRBD2 identical over 8 bases. CDR3 region: CASSLVLGRETDTQYF. As DNA, the CDR3 is TGTGCCAGCAGCTTAGTTCTCGGGAGGGAAACAGATACGCAGTATTTT.